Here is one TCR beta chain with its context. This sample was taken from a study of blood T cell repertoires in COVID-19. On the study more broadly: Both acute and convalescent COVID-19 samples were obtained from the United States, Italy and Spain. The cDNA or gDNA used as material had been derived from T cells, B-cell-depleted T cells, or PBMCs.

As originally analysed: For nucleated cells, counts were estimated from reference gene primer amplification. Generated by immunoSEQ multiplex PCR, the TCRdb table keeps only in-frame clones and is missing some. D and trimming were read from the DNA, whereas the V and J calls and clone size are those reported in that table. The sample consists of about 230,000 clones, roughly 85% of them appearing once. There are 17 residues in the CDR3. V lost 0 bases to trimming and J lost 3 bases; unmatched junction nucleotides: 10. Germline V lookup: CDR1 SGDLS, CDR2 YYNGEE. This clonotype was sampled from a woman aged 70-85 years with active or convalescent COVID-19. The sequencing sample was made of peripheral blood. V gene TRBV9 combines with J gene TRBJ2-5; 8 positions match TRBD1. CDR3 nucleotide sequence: TGTGCCAGCAGCGTAGCTATGGCAGGGGGCGGTGAAGAGACCCAGTACTTC. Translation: CASSVAMAGGGEETQYF. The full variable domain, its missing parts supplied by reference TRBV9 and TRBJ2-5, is DSGVTQTPKHLITATGQRVTLRCSPRSGDLSVYWYQQSLDQGLQFLIQYYNGEERAKGNILERFSAQQFPDLHSELNLSSLELGDSALYFCASSVAMAGGGEETQYFGPGTRLLVL.